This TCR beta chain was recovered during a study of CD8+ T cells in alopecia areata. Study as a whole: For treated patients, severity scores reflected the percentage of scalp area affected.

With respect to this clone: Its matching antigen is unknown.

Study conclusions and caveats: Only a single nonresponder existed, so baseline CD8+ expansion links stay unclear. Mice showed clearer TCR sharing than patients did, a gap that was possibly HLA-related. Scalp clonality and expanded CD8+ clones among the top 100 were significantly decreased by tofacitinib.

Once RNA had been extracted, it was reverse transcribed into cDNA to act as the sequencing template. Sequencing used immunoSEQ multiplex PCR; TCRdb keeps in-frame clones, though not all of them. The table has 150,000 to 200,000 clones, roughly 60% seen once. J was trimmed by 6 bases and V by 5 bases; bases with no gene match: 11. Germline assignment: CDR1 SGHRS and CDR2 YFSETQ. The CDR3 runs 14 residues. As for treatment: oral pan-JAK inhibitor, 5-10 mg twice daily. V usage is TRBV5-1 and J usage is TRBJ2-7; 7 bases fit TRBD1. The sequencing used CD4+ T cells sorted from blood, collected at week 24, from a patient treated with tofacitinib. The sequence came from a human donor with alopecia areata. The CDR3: CASSNGVGQIEQYF. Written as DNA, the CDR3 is TGCGCCAGCAGTAACGGGGTGGGACAGATCGAGCAGTACTTC. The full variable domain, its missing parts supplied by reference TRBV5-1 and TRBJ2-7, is KAGVTQTPRYLIKTRGQQVTLSCSPISGHRSVSWYQQTPGQGLQFLFEYFSETQRNKGNFPGRFSGRQFSNSRSEMNVSTLELGDSALYLCASSNGVGQIEQYFGPGTRLTVT.